These 14 T cell receptor beta chains were sequenced from one sample in a study of shared clonotypes between healthy human individuals. Generated by immunoSEQ multiplex PCR, the TCRdb table keeps only in-frame clones and is missing some. The repertoire holds under 350,000 clones, with more than 75% as singletons. The sequenced material came from memory CD8+ T cells sorted from blood. As for subset: CD45RO+ cells pooled with CCR7-negative TemRA cells. The origin of the receptors is a man aged 18 to 30 in good health.

J is TRBJ2-7 and V is TRBV9; the D gene is possibly TRBD2 (5 bases). Germline V gene data show CDR1 as SGDLS and CDR2 as YYNGEE. V lost 5 bases to trimming and J lost 3 bases, with 12 bases between them. This CDR3 region has 13 residues. The CDR3 sequence is CASSQADHYEQYF. CDR3 sequence (DNA): TGTGCCAGCAGTCAAGCGGACCACTACGAGCAGTACTTC.

This clone came up once. The V and J genes are TRBV7-9 and TRBJ2-1; D is possibly TRBD2 (5 bases). CDR3 length equals 12 residues. V lost 7 bases and J 9 bases, leaving 13 bases between the germline ends. Germline loops: CDR1 SEHNR, CDR2 FQNEAQ (reference sequence). The CDR3: CASTLKGSEQFF. The CDR3 DNA sequence: TGTGCCAGCACCCTTAAAGGGAGTGAGCAGTTCTTC.

This chain joins TRBV19 and TRBJ2-7; D ambiguous. V dropped 3 bases and J dropped 5 bases, with 14 bases sitting between them. Germline CDR1 and CDR2: LNHDA and SQIVND (reference sequence). The CDR3 has 14 amino acids. This chain's CDR3 is CASSMAAGTNEQYF. For the CDR3, the DNA is TGTGCCAGTAGTATGGCGGCAGGCACTAACGAGCAGTACTTC.

The J gene is TRBJ1-1, the V gene TRBV5-1, with D tentatively TRBD1 (5 bases). The germline gives CDR1 SGHRS, CDR2 YFSETQ. This CDR3 region has 13 residues. V lost 2 bases and J lost 7, with 12 bases in between. CDR3 amino acids: CASSFRRGNEAFF. The CDR3 region has the DNA TGCGCCAGCAGCTTCCGACGGGGCAATGAAGCTTTCTTT.

This clone has a single count. The chain joins TRBV11-2 to TRBJ2-7, with 8 bases identical to TRBD1. In germline, CDR1 is SGHAT, CDR2 FQNNGV. Trimming took 5 bases from V and 3 from J; bases not matched to a gene: 12. This CDR3 comprises 16 residues. The CDR3 region has the DNA TGTGCCAGCAGCCTCCCCTGGACAGGGTGGGTCTACGAGCAGTACTTC. Translating it yields CASSLPWTGWVYEQYF.

The genes are TRBV27 and TRBJ2-3, with 9 bases fitting TRBD1. This CDR3 has 16 residues. V shed 1 base, J shed 2 bases, and the junction held 4 bases outside the gene matches. Germline assignment: CDR1 MNHEY and CDR2 SMNVEV (reference sequence). The CDR3 sequence: CASSLLGTGITDTQYF. The CDR3 nucleotides are TGTGCCAGCAGTTTATTAGGGACAGGGATCACAGATACGCAGTATTTT.

The chain uses TRBV7-9 and TRBJ2-3; TRBD1 matches 7 bases. V dropped 4 bases and J dropped 0; count of bases not matched to a gene: 1. The CDR3 length is 14 residues. Per the germline V gene, CDR1 is SEHNR and CDR2 is FQNEAQ (reference sequence). The CDR3 reads CASSWTGSTDTQYF. CDR3 nucleotides: TGTGCCAGCAGCTGGACAGGTAGCACAGATACGCAGTATTTT.

On this clone itself: The sample carries other DNA sequences with the same CDR3. This rearrangement joins TRBV27 to TRBJ2-7; 7 bases align to TRBD2. This CDR3 comprises 13 residues. With V trimmed by 5 bases and J by 2 bases, 3 bases remained unmatched. Germline assignment: CDR1 MNHEY and CDR2 SMNVEV (reference sequence). The CDR3 here is CASSPGLPYEQYF. The CDR3 nucleotides are TGTGCCAGCAGTCCGGGACTACCCTACGAGCAGTACTTC.

The chain carries TRBV7-9 and TRBJ1-2; TRBD1 matches at 9 bases. The CDR3 is made up of 13 amino acids. J lost 6 bases, V lost 5 bases, and 4 bases had no gene match. Germline V lookup: CDR1 SEHNR, CDR2 FQNEAQ (reference sequence). The CDR3 spells CASSQGTGNGYTF. The CDR3 region has the DNA TGTGCCAGCAGCCAGGGGACAGGGAATGGCTACACCTTC.

The chain recombines TRBV27 with TRBJ2-1; 10 nucleotides line up with TRBD1. V shed 10 bases and J 4 bases; nucleotides not matched to a gene: 4. Germline loops: CDR1 MNHEY, CDR2 SMNVEV (reference sequence). The CDR3 is 13 amino acids. In DNA, the CDR3 is TGTGCCATCTGGGACAGGGGATACAATGAGCAGTTCTTC. Protein: CAIWDRGYNEQFF.

The V gene is TRBV29-1, the J gene TRBJ2-2, with D maybe TRBD2 (5 bases). The V gene lost 6 bases and the J gene lost 3 bases, with 17 bases spanning the gap. The germline V gene encodes CDR1 SQVTM and CDR2 ANQGSEA. The CDR3 runs 15 residues. The CDR3 loop is CSVGGRDGDTGELFF. CDR3 DNA sequence: TGCAGCGTGGGTGGACGGGATGGGGACACCGGGGAGCTGTTTTTT.

The chain has TRBV6-6 and TRBJ2-7; no clear D. V was trimmed by 6 bases and J by 5 bases, leaving 8 bases between them. This CDR3 spans 11 amino acids. Germline V gene lookup returns CDR1 MNHNY and CDR2 SVGAGI (reference sequence). The CDR3 loop is CASSHGHEQYF. In DNA form, the CDR3 reads TGTGCCAGCAGCCACGGGCACGAGCAGTACTTC.

The rearrangement joins TRBV28 to TRBJ1-4; unclear D gene. Trimming stripped 5 bases from V and 8 bases from J, with 15 bases between. Germline V gene sequence: CDR1 MDHEN, CDR2 SYDVKM. This CDR3 region has 14 residues. Here the CDR3 reads CASSDGRFGEKLFF. The DNA of the CDR3 is TGTGCCAGCAGTGACGGGAGATTCGGAGAAAAACTGTTTTTT.

The chain combines TRBV4-1 with TRBJ2-2, with TRBD1 matching 8 bases. Germline CDR1 reads MGHRA; CDR2 reads YSYEKL. The V segment lost 0 bases and the J segment 3 bases; nucleotides outside the gene matches: 9. CDR3 length: 18 amino acids. In nucleotides, the CDR3 is TGCGCCAGCAGCCAAGACGGGGGACAGGCCGTATACACCGGGGAGCTGTTTTTT. Protein: CASSQDGGQAVYTGELFF.